This T cell receptor beta chain was recovered during a study of spatial heterogeneity in lung cancer. Whole-study context: Alpha-chain sequences were consistently detected in smaller numbers than beta-chain sequences. An average of more than ten raw reads was observed per unique TCR and UMI combination. Study-wide points: TCRs found ubiquitously expanded in tumor appeared in blood more at resection than at follow-up.

With 6 bases clipped from V and 7 bases from J, the junction kept 7 bases outside the gene matches. Germline CDR1 is MNHEY and CDR2 is SVGAGI. The CDR3 loop spans 14 amino acids. Comment on this clonotype: As yet, its antigen is unknown.

The time point: sample taken at primary tumor resection. The input material, whole RNA from tumor, nontumor lung or frozen PBMC, was sequenced unsorted. In the library, each TCR cDNA molecule bore its own unique molecular identifier. A single record per CDR3 protein comes from TCRdb applying MiXCR to the 5' RACE reads. Among about 90,000 distinct CDR3 sequences listed, around 10% were seen once. The chain uses TRBV6-5 and TRBJ2-3, with 10 bases identical to TRBD1. Material: PBMCs, obtained at surgery. This receptor was obtained from a male donor with early-stage non-small cell lung cancer. The CDR3 region has the DNA TGTGCCAGCAGCCGGGACAGGGGCGGAAATACGCAGTATTTT. Translated, it gives CASSRDRGGNTQYF.